This T cell receptor (beta chain) appears in the sequencing data of a study of early T cells in non-severe SARS-CoV-2 infection. Study-level background: Unsorted whole blood bulk RNA was sequenced, with unpaired chains.

CDR1 is SEHNR and CDR2 is FQNEAQ in the germline V gene (reference sequence). The CDR3 is 13 residues long. V was cut by 10 bases and J by 0 bases, with 12 bases left in between. Regarding this clonotype: Its antigen is not known.

Molecules of cDNA were individually given unique molecular identifiers that were attached to them. TCRdb re-analysed the 5' RACE reads in MiXCR, keeping a single row per CDR3 protein. The sample has roughly 70,000 distinct CDR3 sequences, around 20% seen once. General study findings and limits: Matching against VDJdb likely underestimated virus-specific expansions, favoring anti-spike CD8.

The sequence was obtained from an adult who was a healthcare worker with PCR-confirmed SARS-CoV-2 infection or an uninfected control (not recorded which). V is TRBV7-9 and J is TRBJ2-5; a weak D match, TRBD1 (6 bases). The sample in question was whole blood, obtained at baseline. CDR3 DNA: TGTGCCATTCTACGGACAGACCAAGAGACCCAGTACTTC. Translated: CAILRTDQETQYF.